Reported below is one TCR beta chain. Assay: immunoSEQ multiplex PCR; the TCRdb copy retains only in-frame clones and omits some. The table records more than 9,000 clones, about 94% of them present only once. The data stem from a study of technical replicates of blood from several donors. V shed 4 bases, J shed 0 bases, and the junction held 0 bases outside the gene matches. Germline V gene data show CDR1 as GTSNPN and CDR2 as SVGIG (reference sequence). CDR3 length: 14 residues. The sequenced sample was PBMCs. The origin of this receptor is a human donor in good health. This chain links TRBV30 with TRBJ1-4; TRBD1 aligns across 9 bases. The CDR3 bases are TGTGCCTGGAACAGGGGGCCAACTAATGAAAAACTGTTTTTT. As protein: CAWNRGPTNEKLFF.